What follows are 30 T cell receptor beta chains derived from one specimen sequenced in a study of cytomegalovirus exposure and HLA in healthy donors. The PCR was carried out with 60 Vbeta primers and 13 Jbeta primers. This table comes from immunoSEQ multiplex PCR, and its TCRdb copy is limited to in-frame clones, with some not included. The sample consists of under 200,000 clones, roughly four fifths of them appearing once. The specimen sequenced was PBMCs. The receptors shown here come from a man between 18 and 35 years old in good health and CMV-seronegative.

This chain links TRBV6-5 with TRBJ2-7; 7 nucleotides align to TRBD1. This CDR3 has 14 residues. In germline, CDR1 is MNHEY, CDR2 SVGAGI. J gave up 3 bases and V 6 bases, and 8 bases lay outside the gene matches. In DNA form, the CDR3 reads TGTGCCAGCAGCCCCGACAGGGATTACTACGAGCAGTACTTC. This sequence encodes CASSPDRDYYEQYF.

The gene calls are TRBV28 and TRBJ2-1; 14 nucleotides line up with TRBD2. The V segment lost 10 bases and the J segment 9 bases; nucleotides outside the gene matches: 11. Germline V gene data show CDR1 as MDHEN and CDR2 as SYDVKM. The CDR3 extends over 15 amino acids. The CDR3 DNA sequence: TGTGCCACGCGAAATTCCGGACTAGCGGGAGGTGAGCAGTTCTTC. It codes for CATRNSGLAGGEQFF.

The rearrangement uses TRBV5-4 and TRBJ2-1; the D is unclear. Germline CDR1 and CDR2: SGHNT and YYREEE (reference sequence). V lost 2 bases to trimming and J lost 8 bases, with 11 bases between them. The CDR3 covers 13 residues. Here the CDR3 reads CASSFPSNDEQFF. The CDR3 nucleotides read TGTGCCAGCAGCTTCCCCAGTAACGATGAGCAGTTCTTC.

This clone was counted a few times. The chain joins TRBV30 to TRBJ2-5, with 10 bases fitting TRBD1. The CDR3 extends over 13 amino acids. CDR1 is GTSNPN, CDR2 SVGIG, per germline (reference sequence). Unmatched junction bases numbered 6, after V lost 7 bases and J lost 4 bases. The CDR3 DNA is TGTGCCTTGACAGGGGGCGAAGGAGAGACCCAGTACTTC. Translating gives CALTGGEGETQYF.

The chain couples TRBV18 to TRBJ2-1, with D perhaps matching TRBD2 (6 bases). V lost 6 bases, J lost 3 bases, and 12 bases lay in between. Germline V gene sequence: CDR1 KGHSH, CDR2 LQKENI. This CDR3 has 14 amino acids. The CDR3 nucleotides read TGTGCCAGCTCCCCGGGACTTCACTACAATGAGCAGTTCTTC. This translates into CASSPGLHYNEQFF.

CDR3 sequence (DNA): TGTGCCAGCAGCTTGAGTGGGACAGGGGGCGCGGACGGGGAGCTGTTTTTT. Protein product: CASSLSGTGGADGELFF. This sequence joins TRBV5-4 and TRBJ2-2; 12 nucleotides match TRBD1. V shed 1 base, J shed 7 bases, and the junction held 8 bases outside the gene matches. Germline assignment: CDR1 SGHNT and CDR2 YYREEE (reference sequence). This CDR3 comprises 17 residues.

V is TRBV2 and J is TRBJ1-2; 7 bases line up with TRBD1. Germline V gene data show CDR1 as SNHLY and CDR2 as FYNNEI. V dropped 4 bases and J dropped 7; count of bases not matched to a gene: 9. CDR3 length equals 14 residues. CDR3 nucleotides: TGTGCCAGCAGTGGCCAGGGGGGATCACTTGGCTACACCTTC. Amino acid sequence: CASSGQGGSLGYTF.

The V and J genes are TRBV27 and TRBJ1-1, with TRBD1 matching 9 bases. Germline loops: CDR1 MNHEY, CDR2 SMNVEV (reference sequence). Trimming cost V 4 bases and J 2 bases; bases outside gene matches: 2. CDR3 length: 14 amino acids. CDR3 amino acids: CASSWGQGNTEAFF. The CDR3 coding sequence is TGTGCCAGCAGTTGGGGACAGGGCAACACTGAAGCTTTCTTT.

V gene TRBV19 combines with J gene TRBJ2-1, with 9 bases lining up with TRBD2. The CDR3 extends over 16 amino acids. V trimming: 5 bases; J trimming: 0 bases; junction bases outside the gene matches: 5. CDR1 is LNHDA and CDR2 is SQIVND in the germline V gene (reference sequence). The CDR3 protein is CASSEGTSSSYNEQFF. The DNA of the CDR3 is TGTGCCAGTAGTGAGGGGACTAGCAGCTCCTACAATGAGCAGTTCTTC.

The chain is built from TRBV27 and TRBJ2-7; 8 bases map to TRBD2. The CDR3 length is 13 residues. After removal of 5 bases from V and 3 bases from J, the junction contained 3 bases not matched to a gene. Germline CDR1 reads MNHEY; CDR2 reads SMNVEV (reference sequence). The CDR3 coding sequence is TGTGCCAGCAGTGCCCGGGGGGGCTACGAGCAGTACTTC. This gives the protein CASSARGGYEQYF.

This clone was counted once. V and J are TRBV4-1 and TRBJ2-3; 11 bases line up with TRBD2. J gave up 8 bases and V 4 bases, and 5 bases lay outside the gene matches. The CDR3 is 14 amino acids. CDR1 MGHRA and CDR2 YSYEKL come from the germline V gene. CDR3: CASSPGLAAFTQYF. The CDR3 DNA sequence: TGCGCCAGCAGCCCGGGACTAGCGGCCTTTACGCAGTATTTT.

In DNA form, the CDR3 reads TGTGCCAGTAGTATTTGGCAGGGGGTTTTGTATCAGCCCCAGCATTTT. It codes for CASSIWQGVLYQPQHF. This rearrangement joins TRBV19 to TRBJ1-5; 7 positions agree with TRBD1. Unmatched junction bases numbered 10, after V lost 3 bases and J lost 5 bases. Germline V gene sequence: CDR1 LNHDA, CDR2 SQIVND (reference sequence). CDR3 length equals 16 residues.

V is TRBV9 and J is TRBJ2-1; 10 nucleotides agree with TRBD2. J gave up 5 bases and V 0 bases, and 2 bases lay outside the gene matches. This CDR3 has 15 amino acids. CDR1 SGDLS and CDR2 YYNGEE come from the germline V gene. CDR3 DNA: TGTGCCAGCAGCGTAGGCCTAGCGGGGGACAATGAGCAGTTCTTC. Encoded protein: CASSVGLAGDNEQFF.

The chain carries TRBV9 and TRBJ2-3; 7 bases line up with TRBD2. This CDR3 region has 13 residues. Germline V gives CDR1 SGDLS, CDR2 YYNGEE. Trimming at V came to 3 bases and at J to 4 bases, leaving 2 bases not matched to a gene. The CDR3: CASSAGGADTQYF. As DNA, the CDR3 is TGTGCCAGCAGCGCGGGGGGAGCAGATACGCAGTATTTT.

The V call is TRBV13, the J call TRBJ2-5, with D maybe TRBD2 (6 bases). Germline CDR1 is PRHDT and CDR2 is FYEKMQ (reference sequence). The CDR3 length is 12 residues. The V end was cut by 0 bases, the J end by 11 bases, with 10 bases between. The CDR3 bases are TGTGCCAGCAGCTTAGGTCGCGGGGAGCAGTACTTC. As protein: CASSLGRGEQYF.

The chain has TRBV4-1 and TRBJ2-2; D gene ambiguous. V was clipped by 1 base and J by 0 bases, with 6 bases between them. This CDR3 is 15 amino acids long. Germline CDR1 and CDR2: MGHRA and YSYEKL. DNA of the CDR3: TGCGCCAGCAGCCAAGGGAGCCCGAACACCGGGGAGCTGTTTTTT. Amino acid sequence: CASSQGSPNTGELFF.

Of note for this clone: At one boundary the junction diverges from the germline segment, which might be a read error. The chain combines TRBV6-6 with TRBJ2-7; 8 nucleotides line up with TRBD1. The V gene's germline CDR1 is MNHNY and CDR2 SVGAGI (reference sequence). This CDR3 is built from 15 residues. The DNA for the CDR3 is TGTGCCAGCAGCTACTCGGCGGGACAGGCCTACGAGCAGTACTTC. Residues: CASSYSAGQAYEQYF.

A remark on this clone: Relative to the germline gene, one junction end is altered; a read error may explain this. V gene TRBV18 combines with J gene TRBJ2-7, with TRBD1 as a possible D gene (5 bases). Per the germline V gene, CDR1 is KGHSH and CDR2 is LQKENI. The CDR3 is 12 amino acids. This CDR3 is CASSPSRGQISF. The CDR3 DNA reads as TGTGCCAGCTCACCATCCCGAGGACAAATAAGTTTC.

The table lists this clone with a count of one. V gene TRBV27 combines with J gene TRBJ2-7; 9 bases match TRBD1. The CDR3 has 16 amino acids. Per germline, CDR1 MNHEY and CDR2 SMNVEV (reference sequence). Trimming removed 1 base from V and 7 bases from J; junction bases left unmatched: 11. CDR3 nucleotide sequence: TGTGCCAGCAGTTTATACGGGGGACAGGGAACGGGAGAGCAGTACTTC. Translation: CASSLYGGQGTGEQYF.

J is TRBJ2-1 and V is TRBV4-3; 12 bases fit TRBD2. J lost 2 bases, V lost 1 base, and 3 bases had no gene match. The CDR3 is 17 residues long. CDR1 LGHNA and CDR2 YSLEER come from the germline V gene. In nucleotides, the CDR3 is TGCGCCAGCAGCCAAGTTCTAGCGGGAGGGGCCTACAATGAGCAGTTCTTC. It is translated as CASSQVLAGGAYNEQFF.

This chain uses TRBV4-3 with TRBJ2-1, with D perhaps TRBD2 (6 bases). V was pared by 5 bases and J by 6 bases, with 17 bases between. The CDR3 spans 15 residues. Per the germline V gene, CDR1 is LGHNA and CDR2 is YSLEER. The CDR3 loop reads CASSSNRGASNEQFF. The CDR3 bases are TGCGCCAGCAGCTCTAACCGCGGGGCGAGCAATGAGCAGTTCTTC.

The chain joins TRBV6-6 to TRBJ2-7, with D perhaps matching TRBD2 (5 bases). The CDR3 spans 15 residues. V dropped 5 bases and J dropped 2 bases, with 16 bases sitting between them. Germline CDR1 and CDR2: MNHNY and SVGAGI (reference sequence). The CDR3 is CASSPPSGYPYEQYF. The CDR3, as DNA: TGTGCCAGCAGTCCTCCCAGCGGATACCCCTACGAGCAGTACTTC.

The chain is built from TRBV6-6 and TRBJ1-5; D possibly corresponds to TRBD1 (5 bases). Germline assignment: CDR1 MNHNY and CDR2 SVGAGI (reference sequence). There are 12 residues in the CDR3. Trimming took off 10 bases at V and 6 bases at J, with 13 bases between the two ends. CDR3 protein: CATGGGAQPQHF. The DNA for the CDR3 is TGTGCCACCGGGGGTGGGGCTCAGCCCCAGCATTTT.

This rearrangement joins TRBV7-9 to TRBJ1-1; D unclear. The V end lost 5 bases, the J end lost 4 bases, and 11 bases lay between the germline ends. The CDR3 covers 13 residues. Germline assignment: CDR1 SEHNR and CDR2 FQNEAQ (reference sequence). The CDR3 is CASSHPQVTEAFF. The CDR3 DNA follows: TGTGCCAGCAGCCACCCCCAGGTCACTGAAGCTTTCTTT.

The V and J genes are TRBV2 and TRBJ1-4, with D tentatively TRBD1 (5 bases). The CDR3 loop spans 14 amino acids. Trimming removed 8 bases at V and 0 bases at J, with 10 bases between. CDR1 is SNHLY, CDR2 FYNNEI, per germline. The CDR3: CASRRVATNEKLFF. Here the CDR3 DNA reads TGTGCCAGCCGCAGGGTTGCAACTAATGAAAAACTGTTTTTT.

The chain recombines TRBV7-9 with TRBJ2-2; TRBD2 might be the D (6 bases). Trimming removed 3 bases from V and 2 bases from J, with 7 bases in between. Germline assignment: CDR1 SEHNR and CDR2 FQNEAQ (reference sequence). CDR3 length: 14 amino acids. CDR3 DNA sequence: TGTGCCAGCAGCTTTGGACTAAACACCGGGGAGCTGTTTTTT. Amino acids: CASSFGLNTGELFF.

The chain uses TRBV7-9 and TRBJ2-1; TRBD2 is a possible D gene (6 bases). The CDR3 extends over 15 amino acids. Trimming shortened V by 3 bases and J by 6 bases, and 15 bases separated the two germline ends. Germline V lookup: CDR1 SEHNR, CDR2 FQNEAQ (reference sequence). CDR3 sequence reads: CASSLAGPSFNEQFF. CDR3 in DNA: TGTGCCAGCAGCTTGGCGGGGCCCTCTTTCAATGAGCAGTTCTTC.

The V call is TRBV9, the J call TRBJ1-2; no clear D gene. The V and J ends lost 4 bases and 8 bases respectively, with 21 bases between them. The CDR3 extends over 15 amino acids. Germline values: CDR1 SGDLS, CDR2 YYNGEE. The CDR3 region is CASSTPTGISDGYTF. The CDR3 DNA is TGTGCCAGCAGCACCCCGACGGGGATTTCCGACGGCTACACCTTC.

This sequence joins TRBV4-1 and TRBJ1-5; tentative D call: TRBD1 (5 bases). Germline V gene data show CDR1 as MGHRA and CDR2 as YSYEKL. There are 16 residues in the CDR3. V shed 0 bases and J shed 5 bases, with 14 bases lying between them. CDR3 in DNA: TGCGCCAGCAGCCAAGAATGGCAGGGTCCCTATCAGCCCCAGCATTTT. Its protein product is CASSQEWQGPYQPQHF.

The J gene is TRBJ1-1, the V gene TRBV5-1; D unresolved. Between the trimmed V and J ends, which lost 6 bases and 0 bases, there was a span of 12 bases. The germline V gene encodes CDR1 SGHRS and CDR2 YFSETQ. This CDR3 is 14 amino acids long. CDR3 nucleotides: TGCGCCAGCAAGCAGGTAAATCTGAACACTGAAGCTTTCTTT. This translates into CASKQVNLNTEAFF.